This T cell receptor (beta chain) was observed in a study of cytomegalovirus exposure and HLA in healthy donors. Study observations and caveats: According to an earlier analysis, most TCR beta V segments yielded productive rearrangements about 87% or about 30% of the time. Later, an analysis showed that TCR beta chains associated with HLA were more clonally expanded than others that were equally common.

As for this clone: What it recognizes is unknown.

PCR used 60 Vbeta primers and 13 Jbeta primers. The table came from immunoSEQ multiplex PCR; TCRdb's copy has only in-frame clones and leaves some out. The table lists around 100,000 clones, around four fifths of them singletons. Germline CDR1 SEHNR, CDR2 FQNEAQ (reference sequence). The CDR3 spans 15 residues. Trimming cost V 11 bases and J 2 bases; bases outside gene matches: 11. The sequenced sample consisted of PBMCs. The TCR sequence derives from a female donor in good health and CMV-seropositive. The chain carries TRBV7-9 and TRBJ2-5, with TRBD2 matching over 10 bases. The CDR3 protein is CACTLAGEEQETQYF. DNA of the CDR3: TGTGCCTGCACCCTAGCGGGAGAGGAGCAAGAGACCCAGTACTTC.